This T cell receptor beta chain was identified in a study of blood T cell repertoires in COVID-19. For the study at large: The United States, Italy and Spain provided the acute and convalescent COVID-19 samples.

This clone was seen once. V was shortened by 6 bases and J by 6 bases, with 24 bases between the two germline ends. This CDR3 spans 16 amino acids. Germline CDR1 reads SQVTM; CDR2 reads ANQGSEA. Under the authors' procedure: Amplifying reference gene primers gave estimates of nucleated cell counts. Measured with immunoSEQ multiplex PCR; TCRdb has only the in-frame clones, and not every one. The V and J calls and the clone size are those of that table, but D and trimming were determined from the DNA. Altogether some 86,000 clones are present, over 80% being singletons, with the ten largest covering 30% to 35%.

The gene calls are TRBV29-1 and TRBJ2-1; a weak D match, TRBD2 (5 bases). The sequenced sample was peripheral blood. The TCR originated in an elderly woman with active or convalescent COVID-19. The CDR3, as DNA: TGCAGCGTGGACTCCGGGCGCGCCGGGAACACCAATGAGCAGTTCTTC. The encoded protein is CSVDSGRAGNTNEQFF.